The rows below give T cell receptor beta chains drawn from one sample of a study of blood T cells in healthy people across ages. TCRdb re-called the 5' RACE reads through MiXCR, storing one row per CDR3 protein. Among over 700,000 distinct CDR3 sequences listed, 50% to 65% were seen once. The sample comprised blood. The receptors stem from a man of 80 years or more in good health. Both conserved end residues are trimmed from each CDR3.

J	V	CDR3
-	TRBV10-3	AISDPGGSYNEQY
TRBJ2-3	TRBV5-5	ASSLGAGEGTPDTQY
TRBJ2-1	TRBV27	ASSFERLSYNEQF
TRBJ2-1	TRBV12-3/TRBV12-4	ASSAVIAGGSYNEQF
TRBJ2-1	TRBV24-1	ATSDWGGLAGYNEQF
TRBJ1-6	TRBV27	ASSPHRSFVGNSPLH
-	TRBV12-3/TRBV12-4	ASSPQAGGTDEQY
TRBJ2-1	TRBV27	ASSFQDRSYNEQF
TRBJ1-2	TRBV20-1	SGRQDSGGYT
TRBJ1-1	TRBV11-2	ASNAWSFIGLEAF
TRBJ2-1	TRBV12-3/TRBV12-4	ASSSSGRTYNEQF
TRBJ2-1	TRBV7-9	ASSLGLPPSNEQF
TRBJ2-3	TRBV21-1	ASSKKGPGTSGKNTDTQY
-	TRBV3-1	ASSQSAGSSAEQY
TRBJ1-2	TRBV20-1	SARDGRDYGYT
TRBJ1-6	TRBV12-3/TRBV12-4	ASSRDRVPISPLH
TRBJ2-3	TRBV15	ATTASDTQY
TRBJ1-5	TRBV20-1	SADDPGSNQPQH
TRBJ2-1	TRBV15	ATSRELYSYNEQF
TRBJ2-3	TRBV20-1	SAGDPDTQY
TRBJ2-7	TRBV2	ASSEGGSYEQY
TRBJ2-7	TRBV7-8	ASSLLRRDSYGLAGVSEQY
TRBJ2-1	TRBV18	ASSPLLSSYNEQF
TRBJ2-5	TRBV15	ATSSDQEETQY
TRBJ2-5	TRBV7-2	ASSLTGPRQETQY
TRBJ2-1	TRBV29-1	SVGTSGRVVNEQF
TRBJ2-6	TRBV3-1	ASSHRPGGANVLT
TRBJ1-2	TRBV14	ASSQEREGDGYT
TRBJ1-2	TRBV4-1	ASSQPTGSYGYT
TRBJ2-7	TRBV7-6	ASSFRLAPRDGYNEQY
TRBJ2-5	TRBV13	ASRQLASGNGGPETQY
TRBJ2-1	TRBV2	ASRNTGVEQF
TRBJ2-1	TRBV13	ASSLSGRGTYNEQF
TRBJ2-3	TRBV20-1	SAHARGQSLTDTQY
TRBJ2-3	TRBV11-2	ASSSGTSGTRYAY
TRBJ2-1	TRBV24-1	ATSALGAEGPNNEQF
TRBJ2-7	TRBV3-1	ASSGTPGLAGTFSYEQY
TRBJ1-2	TRBV7-2	ASSLGGRGGDYGYT
TRBJ1-6	TRBV3-1	ASSQLLDRGSRSPLH
TRBJ2-2	TRBV9	ASSVVQGADGELF
TRBJ2-4	TRBV12-3/TRBV12-4	ASSLAVGLAGTAAKNIQY
TRBJ2-1	TRBV18	ASSPTSGNNEQF
TRBJ2-2	TRBV6-1	ASSELAATGELF
TRBJ2-4	TRBV2	ASSSDQVSKNIQY
TRBJ2-3	TRBV20-1	SAVEDTQY
TRBJ2-7	TRBV24-1	ATSDLGLADNEQY
TRBJ2-5	TRBV6-4	ASSEEPGLAGRNEQY
TRBJ2-2	TRBV5-1	ASSLMGGAGGELF
TRBJ1-2	TRBV20-1	SAIGTGSNYGYT
TRBJ2-1	TRBV7-3	ASSSPGSNNEQF
TRBJ2-3	TRBV2	ASQTSGATDTQY
TRBJ2-1	TRBV20-1	SAEARASGGNEQF
-	TRBV20-1	SARRGTGFYEQY
TRBJ2-7	TRBV27	ASSFETGRTYEQY